This T cell receptor (beta chain) is from a study of T cell repertoires in ileal Crohn's disease. The sample holds one count of this clone. CDR1 SGHRS and CDR2 YFSETQ come from the germline V gene. V was cut by 3 bases and J by 3 bases, with 4 bases left in between. This CDR3 has 11 amino acids. The repertoire was sequenced with immunoSEQ multiplex PCR; TCRdb's copy has only in-frame clones and lacks some. The table shows several thousand clones, with around 92% occurring only once. Source material: ileal tissue. The clonotype was recovered from an adult with Crohn's disease. This chain connects TRBV5-1 to TRBJ2-7; no clear D gene. The CDR3 DNA reads as TGCGCCAGCAGCTCCATCTACGAGCAGTACTTC. Amino acid sequence: CASSSIYEQYF.